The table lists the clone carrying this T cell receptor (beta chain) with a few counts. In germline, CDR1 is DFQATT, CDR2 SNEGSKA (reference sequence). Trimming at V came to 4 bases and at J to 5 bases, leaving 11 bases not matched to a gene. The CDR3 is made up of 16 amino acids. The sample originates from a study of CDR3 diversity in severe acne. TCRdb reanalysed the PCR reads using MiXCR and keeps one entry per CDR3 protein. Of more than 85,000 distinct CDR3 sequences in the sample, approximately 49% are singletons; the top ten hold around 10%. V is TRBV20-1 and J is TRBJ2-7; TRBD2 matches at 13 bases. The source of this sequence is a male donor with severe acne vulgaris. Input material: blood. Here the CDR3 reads CSAKTWTSGSLNEQYF. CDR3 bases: TGCAGTGCTAAAACGTGGACTAGCGGGAGTTTAAACGAGCAGTACTTC.